Presented here are 16 T cell receptor beta chains from one specimen sequenced in a study of blood T cell repertoires in COVID-19. This table comes from immunoSEQ multiplex PCR, and its TCRdb copy is limited to in-frame clones, with some not included. Of around 250,000 clones listed, approximately 82% are singletons. Sequencing input: PBMCs or T cells enriched from blood (not recorded which). The source is a man aged 40-49 years who had recovered from COVID-19.

The chain carries TRBV10-3 and TRBJ2-5, with 8 bases identical to TRBD1. Looked up from germline, CDR1 is ENHRY and CDR2 is SYGVKD. V was pared by 4 bases and J by 4 bases, with 5 bases of the junction left unmatched. The CDR3 spans 14 residues. CDR3 in DNA: TGTGCCATCAGTGTCGCAGGGGGCTTAGAGACCCAGTACTTC. Translating gives CAISVAGGLETQYF.

The chain carries TRBV11-1 and TRBJ2-3; D may be TRBD1 (6 bases). V gave up 5 bases and J gave up 0 bases, with 12 bases separating them. Per germline, CDR1 SGHAT and CDR2 FQDESV (reference sequence). CDR3 size: 15 residues. Here the CDR3 reads CASSPDSQSTDTQYF. The CDR3, as DNA: TGTGCCAGCAGCCCGGACAGCCAGAGCACAGATACGCAGTATTTT.

The V and J genes are TRBV12-3 or TRBV12-4 and TRBJ1-1; D is unclear. There are 13 residues in the CDR3. V lost 7 bases and J lost 2, with 11 bases in between. In DNA form, the CDR3 reads TGTGCCAGCATCCCCCGGGTCAACACTGAAGCTTTCTTT. Encoded protein: CASIPRVNTEAFF.

CDR3 loop: CASTKTENEKLFF. CDR3 nucleotides: TGTGCCAGCACCAAGACAGAGAATGAAAAACTGTTTTTT. This chain links TRBV2 with TRBJ1-4; possible D gene TRBD1, 5 bases. CDR3 length: 13 residues. The V end was cut by 7 bases, the J end by 5 bases, with 11 bases between. Germline lookup yields CDR1 SNHLY and CDR2 FYNNEI. Variable domain in full (rest from reference TRBV2 and TRBJ1-4): EPEVTQTPSHQVTQMGQEVILRCVPISNHLYFYWYRQILGQKVEFLVSFYNNEISEKSEIFDDQFSVERPDGSNFTLKIRSTKLEDSAMYFCASTKTENEKLFFGSGTQLSVL.

The chain couples TRBV9 to TRBJ2-7; TRBD2 aligns across 7 bases. V lost 0 bases, J lost 2 bases, and 5 bases stayed unmatched. The CDR3 length is 15 residues. Germline loops: CDR1 SGDLS, CDR2 YYNGEE. DNA for the CDR3: TGTGCCAGCAGCGTAGAGGGGACTAATACCTACGAGCAGTACTTC. It specifies CASSVEGTNTYEQYF.

This clone has only a few counts. The gene calls are TRBV14 and TRBJ2-3; tentative D call: TRBD2 (6 bases). This CDR3 has 17 amino acids. Trimming shortened V by 5 bases and J by 0 bases, and 18 bases separated the two germline ends. Germline CDR1 is SGHDN and CDR2 is FVKESK. Here the CDR3 DNA reads TGTGCCAGCAGCGGCGGGGTCCGGAGCCCAAGCACAGATACGCAGTATTTT. It encodes CASSGGVRSPSTDTQYF.

The chain combines TRBV27 with TRBJ1-1; possibly TRBD1 for D (5 bases). The V and J ends lost 4 bases and 2 bases respectively, with 8 bases between them. CDR1 MNHEY and CDR2 SMNVEV come from the germline V gene (reference sequence). CDR3 length equals 13 residues. This chain's CDR3 is CASSSDRNTEAFF. The CDR3 DNA reads TGTGCCAGCAGTTCTGACAGAAACACTGAAGCTTTCTTT.

The CDR3 nucleotides are TGTGCCAGCAGCCGGGGAGACAGGGCGGATACGCAGTATTTT. Residues: CASSRGDRADTQYF. V and J are TRBV7-2 and TRBJ2-3, with 7 bases aligning to TRBD1. J lost 6 bases, V lost 5 bases, and 8 bases had no gene match. The CDR3 has 14 residues. CDR1 and CDR2 from the germline V gene are SGHTA and FQGNSA. Variable domain in full (rest from reference TRBV7-2 and TRBJ2-3): GAGVSQSPSNKVTEKGKDVELRCDPISGHTALYWYRQSLGQGLEFLIYFQGNSAPDKSGLPSDRFSAERTGGSVSTLTIQRTQQEDSAVYLCASSRGDRADTQYFGPGTRLTVL.

This rearrangement joins TRBV5-4 to TRBJ2-5, with a possible D match to TRBD1 (6 bases). V was cut by 4 bases and J by 1 base, with 14 bases left in between. This CDR3 is 15 amino acids long. Germline V gene data show CDR1 as SGHNT and CDR2 as YYREEE (reference sequence). The CDR3 loop is CASSGRPTGQETQYF. CDR3 nucleotide sequence: TGTGCCAGCAGCGGACGACCGACAGGCCAAGAGACCCAGTACTTC.

This clone came up a few times. This chain uses TRBV2 with TRBJ2-3, with TRBD1 identical over 8 bases. CDR3 length equals 14 residues. With 8 bases clipped from V and 0 bases from J, the junction kept 4 bases outside the gene matches. Germline V gene data show CDR1 as SNHLY and CDR2 as FYNNEI. CDR3 sequence reads: CASLRDRSTDTQYF. The CDR3 DNA sequence: TGTGCCAGCCTCCGGGACAGGAGCACAGATACGCAGTATTTT.

This clone was seen more than once but under ten times. The chain is built from TRBV7-3 and TRBJ2-5; no clear D. CDR1 is SGHTA and CDR2 is FQGTGA in the germline V gene. This CDR3 is built from 13 residues. Trimming took off 4 bases at V and 1 base at J, with 7 bases between the two ends. The CDR3 is CASSSTAQETQYF. The CDR3, as DNA: TGTGCCAGCAGCTCCACAGCCCAAGAGACCCAGTACTTC.

This chain links TRBV5-1 with TRBJ2-7; TRBD1 aligns across 10 bases. Germline CDR1 reads SGHRS; CDR2 reads YFSETQ. V was clipped by 3 bases and J by 5 bases; unmatched bases: 5. This CDR3 has 14 amino acids. CDR3 protein: CASSYRGQGNEQYF. The CDR3 bases are TGCGCCAGCAGCTACCGGGGACAGGGGAACGAGCAGTACTTC.

The chain employs TRBV6-1 and TRBJ1-5; TRBD1 might be the D (5 bases). The CDR3 loop spans 16 amino acids. Germline assignment: CDR1 MNHNS and CDR2 SASEGT. The V end was cut by 1 base, the J end by 1 base, with 11 bases between. The CDR3 DNA follows: TGTGCCAGCAGTGAAGGGCAGGGCCGGAGCAATCAGCCCCAGCATTTT. It encodes CASSEGQGRSNQPQHF.

The genes are TRBV7-2 and TRBJ1-2; D remains ambiguous. The CDR3 length is 13 residues. With 1 base removed from V and 4 bases from J, the gap between germline ends came to 7 bases. Germline V lookup: CDR1 SGHTA, CDR2 FQGNSA. Here the CDR3 reads CASSLDGVYGYTF. Here the CDR3 DNA reads TGTGCCAGCAGCTTAGACGGGGTCTATGGCTACACCTTC.

The chain combines TRBV5-1 with TRBJ2-1; TRBD2 agrees at 9 bases. CDR3 size: 14 residues. V lost 3 bases, J lost 6 bases, and 4 bases stayed unmatched. Germline lookup yields CDR1 SGHRS and CDR2 YFSETQ. CDR3 nucleotide sequence: TGCGCCAGCAGCTCCGCGGGGGGGCGCAATGAGCAGTTCTTC. Encoded protein: CASSSAGGRNEQFF.

The CDR3 here is CASSQQPRAAGNQPQHF. Written as DNA, the CDR3 is TGTGCCAGCAGCCAGCAACCCAGGGCGGCGGGCAATCAGCCCCAGCATTTT. The V and J genes are TRBV3-1 (or the pseudogene TRBV3-2) and TRBJ1-5, with TRBD1 as a possible D gene (5 bases). V was pared by 3 bases and J by 2 bases, with 17 bases between. This CDR3 region has 17 residues. Per germline, CDR1 LGHDT and CDR2 YNNKEL (reference sequence).